These T cell receptor beta chains were read from a single sample in a study of T cell responses to AZD1222 COVID-19 vaccine. Clones were read by immunoSEQ multiplex PCR, and TCRdb kept only the in-frame ones, dropping some. The sample carries 90,000 to 100,000 clones, 80% to 90% recorded once. Sequenced here: peripheral blood, sampled on day 0 of AZD1222 vaccination. The receptor source for this set is an adult in good health. The CDR3 runs from the conserved cysteine through the conserved F or W. The order of the fields is D gene, V gene, clone size, J gene, CDR3 protein, CDR3 DNA. D genes are given only for firm matches. Clone sizes are given selectively: once, few, many, or a class where the clone is expanded.

>.|TRBV5-4|.|TRBJ1-2
CASSLVSVDYGYTF
TGTGCCAGCAGCTTGGTATCTGTTGACTATGGCTACACCTTC
>.|TRBV28|.|TRBJ2-5
CASSWTQETQYF
TGTGCCAGCAGCTGGACCCAAGAGACCCAGTACTTC
>.|TRBV10-3|.|TRBJ1-2
CAISESGTLYGYTF
TGTGCCATCAGTGAGTCAGGGACCCTCTATGGCTACACCTTC
>.|TRBV7-2|.|TRBJ2-3
CASSLLGASTDTQYF
TGTGCCAGCAGCTTATTGGGGGCCAGCACAGATACGCAGTATTTT
>.|TRBV18|.|TRBJ1-1
CASSPPTVNTEAFF
TGTGCCAGCTCACCACCGACGGTGAACACTGAAGCTTTCTTT
>.|TRBV6-2/TRBV6-3|.|TRBJ2-1
CASSYRGRNEQFF
TGTGCCAGCAGTTATCGAGGGCGAAATGAGCAGTTCTTC
>.|TRBV5-1|.|TRBJ1-1
CASSLGERNTEAFF
TGCGCCAGCAGCTTGGGGGAGAGGAACACTGAAGCTTTCTTT
>.|TRBV2|.|TRBJ1-5
CASKGGDSNQPQHF
TGTGCCAGCAAAGGAGGGGACAGCAATCAGCCCCAGCATTTT
>.|TRBV2|once|TRBJ1-1
CASINEQASNTEAFF
TGTGCCAGCATTAACGAACAGGCCTCGAACACTGAAGCTTTCTTT
>.|TRBV19|.|TRBJ1-5
CASTDSNQPQHF
TGTGCCAGTACCGATAGCAATCAGCCCCAGCATTTT
>.|TRBV7-8|.|TRBJ2-1
CASSLAKTVSYNEQFF
TGTGCCAGCAGCTTAGCTAAGACCGTTTCGTACAATGAGCAGTTCTTC
>TRBD1|TRBV11-2|.|TRBJ2-7
CASSSEWDRGLYEQYF
TGTGCCAGCAGCTCCGAGTGGGACAGGGGACTCTACGAGCAGTACTTC
>.|TRBV20-1|.|TRBJ2-1
CSASSGQIYNEQFF
TGCAGTGCTAGTTCCGGACAGATTTACAATGAGCAGTTCTTC
>.|TRBV18|.|TRBJ1-3
CASSPGGNSRTEGYSGNTIYF
TGTGCCAGCTCACCAGGCGGGAACTCGAGAACAGAAGGGTACTCTGGAAACACCATATATTTT
>.|TRBV11-2|.|TRBJ1-6
CASSLDRNSPLHF
TGTGCCAGCAGCCTAGACAGAAATTCACCCCTCCACTTT
>TRBD1|TRBV9|.|TRBJ2-3
CASSVRLRDRGGTDTQYF
TGTGCCAGCAGCGTGAGACTCCGGGACAGGGGCGGCACAGATACGCAGTATTTT
>.|TRBV9|.|TRBJ2-3
CASSTGLDLSTDTQYF
TGTGCCAGCAGCACAGGACTGGATTTAAGCACAGATACGCAGTATTTT
>TRBD1|TRBV19|.|TRBJ2-5
CASSTGDRTETQYF
TGTGCCAGTAGTACTGGGGACAGAACAGAGACCCAGTACTTC
>.|TRBV6-4|.|TRBJ2-4
CASRDGTPREDIQYF
TGTGCCAGCAGGGATGGGACGCCGAGAGAAGACATTCAGTACTTC
>.|TRBV5-4|.|TRBJ2-5
CASSLPQETQYF
TGTGCCAGCAGCCTACCACAAGAGACCCAGTACTTC
>.|TRBV9|.|TRBJ2-2
CASSPRDLRGNTGELFF
TGTGCCAGCAGCCCACGGGACCTGCGAGGGAACACCGGGGAGCTGTTTTTT
>TRBD1|TRBV5-4|few|TRBJ2-5
CASTRDRVRETQYF
TGTGCCAGCACCCGGGACAGGGTGAGGGAGACCCAGTACTTC
>.|TRBV6-5|.|TRBJ2-1
CASTPGMYNEQFF
TGTGCCAGCACCCCCGGGATGTACAATGAGCAGTTCTTC
>.|TRBV12-5|.|TRBJ2-1
CASGLVRDGAVSSYNEQFF
TGTGCTAGTGGTTTGGTGAGAGACGGAGCGGTAAGCTCCTACAATGAGCAGTTCTTC
>TRBD2|TRBV20-1|.|TRBJ2-3
CSASAPASGGASWMDTQYF
TGCAGTGCTAGTGCCCCGGCTAGCGGGGGGGCGAGCTGGATGGATACGCAGTATTTT
>.|TRBV28|once|TRBJ1-5
CASSSSGLPDQPQHF
TGTGCCAGCAGCTCGTCGGGACTCCCCGATCAGCCCCAGCATTTT
>.|TRBV2|.|TRBJ2-5
CASRLGETQYF
TGTGCCAGCAGGCTGGGGGAGACCCAGTACTTC
>.|TRBV6-2/TRBV6-3|.|TRBJ1-3
CASSYRWADSGNTIYF
TGTGCCAGCAGTTACCGGTGGGCGGACTCTGGAAACACCATATATTTT
>TRBD1|TRBV10-3|.|TRBJ1-4
CAISEGRGGPTNEKLFF
TGTGCCATCAGTGAGGGCAGGGGGGGACCAACTAATGAAAAACTGTTTTTT
>TRBD1|TRBV15|.|TRBJ2-1
CATSRGGTGYHEQFF
TGTGCCACCAGCAGAGGAGGGACAGGGTACCATGAGCAGTTCTTC
>.|TRBV7-3|once|TRBJ2-1
CASSLSGSSYNEQFF
TGTGCCAGCAGCTTGAGCGGTAGCTCCTACAATGAGCAGTTCTTC
>.|TRBV28|once|TRBJ1-5
CASRPLLGPQHF
TGTGCCAGCAGACCTCTCCTCGGGCCCCAGCATTTT
>.|TRBV6-5|.|TRBJ1-2
CASSYPVYREENGYTF
TGTGCCAGCAGTTACCCCGTATACAGGGAGGAGAATGGCTACACCTTC
>TRBD1|TRBV27|.|TRBJ2-7
CASSPGQGPYEQYF
TGTGCCAGCAGTCCCGGACAGGGACCCTACGAGCAGTACTTC
>TRBD2|TRBV6-6|.|TRBJ2-3
CASQGLAGGLDTQYF
TGTGCCTCCCAAGGACTAGCGGGGGGGTTAGATACGCAGTATTTT
>.|TRBV28|.|TRBJ1-1
CASWDFGGAFF
TGTGCCAGCTGGGATTTCGGGGGGGCTTTCTTT
>TRBD1|TRBV28|.|TRBJ1-2
CASSHRGPYGYTF
TGTGCCAGCAGTCACAGGGGGCCCTATGGCTACACCTTC
>TRBD1|TRBV29-1|.|TRBJ1-2
CSAEYRGGDGYTF
TGCAGCGCCGAATACAGGGGCGGGGATGGCTACACCTTC
>TRBD2|TRBV4-2|.|TRBJ2-2
CASSRRLAGANTGELFF
TGTGCCAGCAGCCGACGACTAGCGGGAGCGAACACCGGGGAGCTGTTTTTT
>TRBD1|TRBV5-1|few|TRBJ2-7
CASSLVGQGYEQYF
TGCGCCAGCAGCTTGGTAGGACAGGGGTACGAGCAGTACTTC
>TRBD1|TRBV27|.|TRBJ1-6
CASSPQQGIGTPLHF
TGTGCCAGCAGCCCCCAACAGGGGATCGGGACACCCCTCCACTTT
>.|TRBV7-9|medium-sized|TRBJ1-1
CASSSPLEAFF
TGTGCCAGCAGCTCACCCCTAGAAGCTTTCTTT
>TRBD2|TRBV20-1|.|TRBJ2-1
CSASFLAGGENEQFF
TGCAGTGCTAGTTTCCTAGCGGGAGGTGAAAATGAGCAGTTCTTC
>TRBD1|TRBV5-1|.|TRBJ1-1
CASSNRGQGTEAFF
TGCGCCAGCAGCAACAGGGGGCAGGGCACTGAAGCTTTCTTT
>.|TRBV7-9|.|TRBJ2-2
CASSSLGRSGELFF
TGTGCCAGCAGCTCCCTAGGGCGGAGCGGGGAGCTGTTTTTT
>.|TRBV5-1|.|TRBJ1-2
CASSLSPGQSFYGYTF
TGCGCCAGCAGCTTGAGTCCTGGCCAGTCCTTCTATGGCTACACCTTC
>.|TRBV10-3|.|TRBJ1-2
CAISESAYGYTF
TGTGCCATCAGTGAGTCGGCCTATGGCTACACCTTC
>TRBD2|TRBV20-1|.|TRBJ2-1
CSASSTGTTGAEFF
TGCAGTGCTAGTTCCACCGGGACTACTGGAGCTGAGTTCTTC